The 6 T cell receptor beta chains given below trace back to one sample, sequenced in a study of PD-1 blockade in classical Hodgkin lymphoma. Each patient's relapse followed autologous stem cell transplantation, and brentuximab vedotin exposure varied. Produced via immunoSEQ multiplex PCR; TCRdb's table is partial and in-frame only. The sample includes almost 100,000 clones, 80% to 95% of them seen just once. The sample consisted of peripheral blood mononuclear cells (PBMCs), taken at baseline. The source is a human donor with classical Hodgkin lymphoma.

V and J are TRBV28 and TRBJ2-7; possibly TRBD1 or TRBD2 for D (5 bases each). The CDR3 runs 14 residues. The germline V gene has CDR1 MDHEN and CDR2 SYDVKM. V gave up 7 bases and J gave up 3 bases, with 16 bases separating them. The CDR3 DNA follows: TGTGCCAGCAAAAACCGGGACGTGAGCTACGAGCAGTACTTC. Protein product: CASKNRDVSYEQYF. Looking up the rest from reference TRBV28 and TRBJ2-7 gives the full variable domain: DVKVTQSSRYLVKRTGEKVFLECVQDMDHENMFWYRQDPGLGLRLIYFSYDVKMKEKGDIPEGYSVSREKKERFSLILESASTNQTSMYLCASKNRDVSYEQYFGPGTRLTVT.

The V gene is TRBV7-9, the J gene TRBJ2-3, with a tentative D call TRBD2 (5 bases). V lost 3 bases, J lost 1 base, and 5 bases lay in between. This CDR3 comprises 13 residues. From germline, CDR1 is SEHNR and CDR2 FQNEAQ (reference sequence). Written as DNA, the CDR3 is TGTGCCAGCAGCTTCGGGGGCACAGATACGCAGTATTTT. Amino acid sequence: CASSFGGTDTQYF.

This chain joins TRBV9 and TRBJ2-7, with 8 bases that match TRBD2. The germline V gene has CDR1 SGDLS and CDR2 YYNGEE. Losses at the gene ends were 0 bases for V and 2 bases for J; bases not matched to a gene: 4. The CDR3 contains 15 residues. CDR3 sequence (DNA): TGTGCCAGCAGCGTAGAAAGCGGGAGAGCCTACGAGCAGTACTTC. It yields the protein CASSVESGRAYEQYF. The full variable domain, with the rest looked up from reference TRBV9 and TRBJ2-7, is DSGVTQTPKHLITATGQRVTLRCSPRSGDLSVYWYQQSLDQGLQFLIQYYNGEERAKGNILERFSAQQFPDLHSELNLSSLELGDSALYFCASSVESGRAYEQYFGPGTRLTVT.

This clone was picked up a small number of times. V is TRBV5-1 and J is TRBJ2-7, with TRBD2 matching over 9 bases. Trimming at V came to 0 bases and at J to 6 bases, leaving 7 bases not matched to a gene. CDR1 is SGHRS and CDR2 is YFSETQ in the germline V gene. This CDR3 has 15 amino acids. This CDR3 reads CASSLDVVTSGEQYF. The CDR3 nucleotides are TGCGCCAGCAGCTTGGATGTCGTGACTAGCGGCGAGCAGTACTTC.

The V call is TRBV27, the J call TRBJ1-5, with 8 bases that match TRBD1. V trimming: 6 bases; J trimming: 11 bases; junction bases outside the gene matches: 24. The CDR3 is 18 amino acids. Per the germline V gene, CDR1 is MNHEY and CDR2 is SMNVEV (reference sequence). CDR3 in amino acids: CASSTPRTGTGPVVAQHF. In DNA, the CDR3 is TGTGCCAGCAGCACCCCCCGCACCGGGACAGGACCCGTAGTAGCCCAGCATTTT.

The gene calls are TRBV28 and TRBJ1-2, with TRBD1 as a possible D gene (6 bases). V lost 5 bases and J 2 bases, leaving 15 bases between the germline ends. The CDR3 covers 15 residues. Germline loops: CDR1 MDHEN, CDR2 SYDVKM. The CDR3 region has the DNA TGTGCCAGCAGTCTTGGCAGGGGCAGGAACTATGGCTACACCTTC. This sequence encodes CASSLGRGRNYGYTF.